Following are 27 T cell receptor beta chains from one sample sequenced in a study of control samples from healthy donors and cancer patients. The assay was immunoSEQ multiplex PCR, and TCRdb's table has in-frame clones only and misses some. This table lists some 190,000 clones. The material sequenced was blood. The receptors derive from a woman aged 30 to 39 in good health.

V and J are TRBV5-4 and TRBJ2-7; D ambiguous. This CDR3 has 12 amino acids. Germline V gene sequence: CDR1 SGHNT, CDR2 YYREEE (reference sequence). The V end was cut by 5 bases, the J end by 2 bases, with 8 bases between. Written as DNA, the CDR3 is TGTGCCAGCAGGGGGTCAACCTACGAGCAGTACTTC. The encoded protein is CASRGSTYEQYF.

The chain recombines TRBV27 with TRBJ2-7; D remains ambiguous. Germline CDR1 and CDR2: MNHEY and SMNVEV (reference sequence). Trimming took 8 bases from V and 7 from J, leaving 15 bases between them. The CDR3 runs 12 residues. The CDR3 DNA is TGTGCCAGCGGATCTGGATGGCGAGAGCAGTACTTC. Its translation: CASGSGWREQYF.

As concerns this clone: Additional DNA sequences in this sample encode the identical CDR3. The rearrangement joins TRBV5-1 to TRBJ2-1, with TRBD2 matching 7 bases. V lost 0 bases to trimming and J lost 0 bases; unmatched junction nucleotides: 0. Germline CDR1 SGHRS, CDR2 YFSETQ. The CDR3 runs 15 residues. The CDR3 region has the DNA TGCGCCAGCAGCTTGGGCGGGGGCTCCTACAATGAGCAGTTCTTC. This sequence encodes CASSLGGGSYNEQFF.

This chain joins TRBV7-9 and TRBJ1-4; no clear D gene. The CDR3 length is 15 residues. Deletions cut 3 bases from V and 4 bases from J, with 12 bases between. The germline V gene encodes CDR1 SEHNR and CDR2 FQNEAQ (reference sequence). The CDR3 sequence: CASSLPGRSNEKLFF. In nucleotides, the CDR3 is TGTGCCAGCAGCTTGCCTGGAAGAAGTAATGAAAAACTGTTTTTT.

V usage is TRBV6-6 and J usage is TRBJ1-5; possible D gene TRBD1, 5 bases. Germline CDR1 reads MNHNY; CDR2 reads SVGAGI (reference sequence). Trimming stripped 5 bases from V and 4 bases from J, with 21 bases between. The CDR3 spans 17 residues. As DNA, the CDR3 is TGTGCCAGCAGTCCAATGGGTGGGGGAGGAGAGAATCAGCCCCAGCATTTT. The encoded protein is CASSPMGGGGENQPQHF.

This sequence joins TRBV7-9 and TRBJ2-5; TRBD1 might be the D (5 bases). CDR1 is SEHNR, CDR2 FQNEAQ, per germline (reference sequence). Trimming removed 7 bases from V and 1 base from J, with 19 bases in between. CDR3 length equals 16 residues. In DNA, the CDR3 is TGTGCCAGCACCTCGAACTTTGAAGGGGCCCAAGAGACCCAGTACTTC. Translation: CASTSNFEGAQETQYF.

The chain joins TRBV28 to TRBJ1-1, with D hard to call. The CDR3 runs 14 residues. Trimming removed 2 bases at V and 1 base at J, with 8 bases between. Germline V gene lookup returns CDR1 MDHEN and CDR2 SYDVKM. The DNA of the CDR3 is TGTGCCAGCAGTTTACCCCTCGCGAACACTGAAGCTTTCTTT. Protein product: CASSLPLANTEAFF.

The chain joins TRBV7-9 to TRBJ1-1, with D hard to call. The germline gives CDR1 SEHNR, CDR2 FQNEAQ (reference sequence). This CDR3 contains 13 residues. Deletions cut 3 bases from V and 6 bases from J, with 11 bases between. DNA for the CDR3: TGTGCCAGCAGCTTTGAATGGACCGCTGAAGCTTTCTTT. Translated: CASSFEWTAEAFF.

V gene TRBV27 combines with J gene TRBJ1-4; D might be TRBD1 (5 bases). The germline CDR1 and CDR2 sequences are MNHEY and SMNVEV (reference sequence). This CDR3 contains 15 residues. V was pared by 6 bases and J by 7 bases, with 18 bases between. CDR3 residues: CASRPTGGRGEKLFF. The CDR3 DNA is TGTGCCAGCAGGCCCACCGGGGGGAGGGGTGAAAAACTGTTTTTT.

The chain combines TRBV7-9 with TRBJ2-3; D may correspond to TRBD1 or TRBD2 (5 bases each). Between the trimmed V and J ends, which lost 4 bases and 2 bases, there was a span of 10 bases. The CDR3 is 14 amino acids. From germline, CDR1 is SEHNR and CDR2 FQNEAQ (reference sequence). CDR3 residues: CASSSGTTTDTQYF. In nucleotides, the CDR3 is TGTGCCAGCAGCTCCGGGACCACCACAGATACGCAGTATTTT.

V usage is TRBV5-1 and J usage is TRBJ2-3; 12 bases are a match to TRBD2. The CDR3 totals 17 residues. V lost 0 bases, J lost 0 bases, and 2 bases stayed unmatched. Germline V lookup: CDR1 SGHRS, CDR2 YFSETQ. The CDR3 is CASSLDGTSGSTDTQYF. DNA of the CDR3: TGCGCCAGCAGCTTGGACGGGACTAGCGGGAGCACAGATACGCAGTATTTT.

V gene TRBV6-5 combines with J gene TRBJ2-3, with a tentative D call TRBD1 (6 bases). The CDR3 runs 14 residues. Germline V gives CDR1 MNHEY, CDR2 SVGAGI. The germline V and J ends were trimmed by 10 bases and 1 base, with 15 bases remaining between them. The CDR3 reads CATRRQGRTDTQYF. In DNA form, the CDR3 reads TGTGCCACCCGGCGGCAGGGGCGCACAGATACGCAGTATTTT.

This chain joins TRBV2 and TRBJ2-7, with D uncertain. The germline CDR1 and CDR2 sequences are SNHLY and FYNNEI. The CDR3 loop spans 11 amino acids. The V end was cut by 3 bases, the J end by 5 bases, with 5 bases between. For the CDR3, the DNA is TGTGCCAGCAGTGATCTTAACGAGCAGTACTTC. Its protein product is CASSDLNEQYF.

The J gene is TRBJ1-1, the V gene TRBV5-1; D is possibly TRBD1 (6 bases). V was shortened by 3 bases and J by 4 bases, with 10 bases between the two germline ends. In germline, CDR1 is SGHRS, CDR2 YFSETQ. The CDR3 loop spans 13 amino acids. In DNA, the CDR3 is TGCGCCAGCAGCTGGGGAGGGGGCACTGAAGCTTTCTTT. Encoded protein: CASSWGGGTEAFF.

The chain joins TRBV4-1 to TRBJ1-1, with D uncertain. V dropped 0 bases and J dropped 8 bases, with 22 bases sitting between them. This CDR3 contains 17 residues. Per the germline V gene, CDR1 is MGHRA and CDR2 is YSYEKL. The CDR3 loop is CASSQDWGTSSSSEAFF. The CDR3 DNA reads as TGCGCCAGCAGCCAAGATTGGGGTACGTCGAGCAGCTCGGAAGCTTTCTTT.

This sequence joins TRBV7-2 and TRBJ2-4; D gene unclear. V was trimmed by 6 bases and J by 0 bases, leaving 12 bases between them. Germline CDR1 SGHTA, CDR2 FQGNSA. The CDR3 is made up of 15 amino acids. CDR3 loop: CASSPRTLAKNIQYF. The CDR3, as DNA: TGTGCCAGCAGTCCTAGAACCCTAGCCAAAAACATTCAGTACTTC.

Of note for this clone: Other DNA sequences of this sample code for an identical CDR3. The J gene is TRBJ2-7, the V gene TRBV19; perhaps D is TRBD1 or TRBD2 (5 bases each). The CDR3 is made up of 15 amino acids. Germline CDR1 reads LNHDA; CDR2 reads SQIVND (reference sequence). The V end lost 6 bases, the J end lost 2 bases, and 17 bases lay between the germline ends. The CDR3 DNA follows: TGTGCCAGTAGACGAACCGGGACGGGCGCCTACGAGCAGTACTTC. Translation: CASRRTGTGAYEQYF. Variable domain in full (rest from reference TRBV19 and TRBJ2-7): DGGITQSPKYLFRKEGQNVTLSCEQNLNHDAMYWYRQDPGQGLRLIYYSQIVNDFQKGDIAEGYSVSREKKESFPLTVTSAQKNPTAFYLCASRRTGTGAYEQYFGPGTRLTVT.

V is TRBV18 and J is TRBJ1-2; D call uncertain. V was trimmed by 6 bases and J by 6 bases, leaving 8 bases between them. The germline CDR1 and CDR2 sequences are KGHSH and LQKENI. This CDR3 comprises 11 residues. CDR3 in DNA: TGTGCCAGCTCTGGGAGAAATGGCTACACCTTC. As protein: CASSGRNGYTF.

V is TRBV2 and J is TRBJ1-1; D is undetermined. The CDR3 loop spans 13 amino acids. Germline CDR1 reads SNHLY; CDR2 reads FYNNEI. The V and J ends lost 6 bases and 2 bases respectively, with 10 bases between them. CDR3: CASRAQPNTEAFF. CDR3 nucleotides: TGTGCCAGCAGGGCCCAACCAAACACTGAAGCTTTCTTT.

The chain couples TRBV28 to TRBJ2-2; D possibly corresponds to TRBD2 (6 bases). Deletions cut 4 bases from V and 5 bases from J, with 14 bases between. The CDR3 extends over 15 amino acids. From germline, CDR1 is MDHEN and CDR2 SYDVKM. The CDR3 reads CASSSPGTGTGELFF. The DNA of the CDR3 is TGTGCCAGCAGTTCCCCCGGGACTGGGACCGGGGAGCTGTTTTTT.

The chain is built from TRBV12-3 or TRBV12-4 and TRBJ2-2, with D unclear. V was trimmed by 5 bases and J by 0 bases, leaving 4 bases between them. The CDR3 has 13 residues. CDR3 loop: CASSPANTGELFF. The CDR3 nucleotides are TGTGCCAGCAGTCCTGCGAACACCGGGGAGCTGTTTTTT.

The CDR3 coding sequence is TGTGCCAGCAGCTGGGACCTCTCGGGGGGGCAAAACTCACCCCTCCACTTT. Translated, it gives CASSWDLSGGQNSPLHF. The V gene is TRBV7-9, the J gene TRBJ1-6; D may be TRBD1 (6 bases). Between the trimmed V and J ends, which lost 4 bases and 10 bases, there was a span of 23 bases. This CDR3 spans 17 amino acids. Per the germline V gene, CDR1 is SEHNR and CDR2 is FQNEAQ (reference sequence).

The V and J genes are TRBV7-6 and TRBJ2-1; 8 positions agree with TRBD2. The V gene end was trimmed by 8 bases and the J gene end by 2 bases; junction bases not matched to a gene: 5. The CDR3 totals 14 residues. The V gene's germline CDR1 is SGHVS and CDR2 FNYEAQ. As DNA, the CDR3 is TGTGCCAGCCGAGGGACTAGTCCCTACAATGAGCAGTTCTTC. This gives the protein CASRGTSPYNEQFF. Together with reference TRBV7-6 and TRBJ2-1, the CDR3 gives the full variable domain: GAGVSQSPRYKVTKRGQDVALRCDPISGHVSLYWYRQALGQGPEFLTYFNYEAQQDKSGLPNDRFSAERPEGSISTLTIQRTEQRDSAMYRCASRGTSPYNEQFFGPGTRLTVL.

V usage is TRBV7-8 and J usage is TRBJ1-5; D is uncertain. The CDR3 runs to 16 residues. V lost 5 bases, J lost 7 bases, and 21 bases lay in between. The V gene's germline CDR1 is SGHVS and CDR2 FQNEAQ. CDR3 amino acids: CASSPHHRDARQPQHF. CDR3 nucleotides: TGTGCCAGCAGCCCACATCACCGGGATGCACGGCAGCCCCAGCATTTT.

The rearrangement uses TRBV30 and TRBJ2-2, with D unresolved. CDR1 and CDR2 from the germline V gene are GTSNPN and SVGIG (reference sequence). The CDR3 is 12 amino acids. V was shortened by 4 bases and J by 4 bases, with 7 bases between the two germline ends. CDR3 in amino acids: CAWTRRTGELFF. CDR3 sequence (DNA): TGTGCCTGGACTCGGCGCACCGGGGAGCTGTTTTTT.

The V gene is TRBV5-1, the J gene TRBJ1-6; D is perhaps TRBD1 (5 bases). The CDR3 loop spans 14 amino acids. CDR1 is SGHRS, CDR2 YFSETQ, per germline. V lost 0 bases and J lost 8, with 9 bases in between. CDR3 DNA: TGCGCCAGCAGCTTGGGCAGGGTAGATTCACCCCTCCACTTT. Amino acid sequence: CASSLGRVDSPLHF.

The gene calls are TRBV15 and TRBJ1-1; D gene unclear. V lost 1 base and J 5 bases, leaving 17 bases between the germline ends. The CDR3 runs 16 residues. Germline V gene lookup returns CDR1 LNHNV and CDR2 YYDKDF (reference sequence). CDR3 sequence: CATSRGQRGQVTEAFF. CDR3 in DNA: TGTGCCACCAGCAGAGGTCAAAGAGGGCAGGTTACTGAAGCTTTCTTT.